A selection of T cell receptor beta chains follows, all from one sample in a study of blood T cells in healthy people across ages. TCRdb reanalysed the 5' RACE reads using MiXCR and keeps one entry per CDR3 protein. The repertoire holds 1.8 million or so distinct CDR3 sequences, roughly 43% seen once, with roughly 23% in the top ten. Sequences were obtained from blood. Receptors were obtained from a human donor in good health. CDR3s include the opening cysteine and the closing phenylalanine or tryptophan. A D gene is named only where the DNA matches it firmly. Rows may omit the clone size; those that give it use once, few, many or a size class.

clone size,D gene,V gene,J gene,CDR3 protein,CDR3 DNA
few,NA,TRBV7-2,TRBJ2-5,CASSLAVYGGEQYF,TGTGCCAGCAGCTTAGCGGTTTATGGGGGAGAGCAGTACTTC
NA,NA,TRBV4-3,TRBJ2-1,CASSQYYRDWPYNEQFF,TGCGCCAGCAGCCAGTACTACCGGGACTGGCCCTACAATGAGCAGTTCTTC
once,TRBD1,TRBV3-1,TRBJ2-7,CASSQRTGSSSYEQYF,TGTGCCAGCAGCCAGCGGACAGGTTCGAGCTCCTACGAGCAGTACTTC
few,NA,TRBV4-1,TRBJ1-5,CASSKETGYNQPQHF,TGCGCCAGCAGCAAGGAGACCGGTTACAATCAGCCCCAGCATTTT
NA,TRBD2,TRBV20-1,TRBJ2-3,CSASGLAGGHRDTQYF,TGCAGTGCCTCGGGACTAGCGGGGGGGCATAGGGATACGCAGTATTTT
NA,NA,TRBV12-3/TRBV12-4,TRBJ2-1,CASSPTTRDEQFF,TGTGCCAGCAGCCCCACTACACGGGATGAGCAGTTCTTC
NA,NA,TRBV20-1,TRBJ2-5,CSAHTEYQETQYF,TGCAGTGCCCATACAGAGTACCAAGAGACCCAGTACTTC
NA,NA,TRBV12-3/TRBV12-4,TRBJ1-4,CASSFEEEGRRKLFF,TGTGCCAGCAGTTTCGAGGAGGAGGGAAGAAGGAAGCTGTTTTTT
few,NA,TRBV5-4,TRBJ1-2,CASSLRSRESYGYTF,TGTGCCAGCAGCTTGCGTAGTCGGGAGAGCTATGGCTACACCTTC
few,TRBD2,TRBV5-8,TRBJ2-1,CASSFIAGGPGVSYNEQFF,TGTGCCAGCAGCTTTATAGCGGGGGGCCCGGGGGTGTCCTACAATGAGCAGTTCTTC
few,TRBD2,TRBV29-1,TRBJ2-7,CSVEDLQTSGGSYEQYF,TGCAGCGTTGAAGATCTCCAGACTAGCGGGGGATCCTACGAGCAGTACTTC
NA,NA,TRBV29-1,TRBJ1-2,CSAGLGGYGYTF,TGCAGCGCGGGCCTCGGGGGCTATGGCTACACCTTC
NA,NA,TRBV7-2,TRBJ1-2,CASSLNVRNNYGYTF,TGTGCCAGCAGCTTAAATGTCAGAAATAACTATGGCTACACCTTC
many,TRBD2,TRBV7-2,TRBJ2-4,CASSRERGDIQYF,TGTGCCAGCAGCCGCGAGCGGGGAGACATTCAGTACTTC
NA,NA,TRBV3-1,TRBJ1-2,CASSQEEFRGYTF,TGTGCCAGCAGCCAAGAAGAGTTTCGTGGCTACACCTTC
NA,NA,TRBV4-2,TRBJ1-1,CASSQDRDVTEAFF,TGTGCCAGCAGCCAAGACAGGGACGTTACTGAAGCTTTCTTT
many,NA,TRBV28,TRBJ1-1,CASMGARGTEAFF,TGTGCCAGCATGGGGGCGCGGGGCACTGAAGCTTTCTTT
NA,NA,TRBV20-1,TRBJ2-1,CSASTSSSYNEQFF,TGCAGTGCTAGTACGTCCAGCTCCTACAATGAGCAGTTCTTC
NA,NA,TRBV6-2/TRBV6-3,TRBJ2-1,CASSYLGYWDEQFF,TGTGCCAGCAGTTACTTGGGGTACTGGGATGAGCAGTTCTTC
once,TRBD1,TRBV4-3,TRBJ2-5,CASSQGRTGYETQYF,TGCGCCAGCAGCCAAGGGAGGACAGGGTACGAGACCCAGTACTTC
many,NA,TRBV7-2,TRBJ2-5,CASSLVGGAETQYF,TGTGCCAGCAGCTTAGTCGGAGGCGCGGAGACCCAGTACTTC
NA,NA,TRBV12-3/TRBV12-4,TRBJ2-7,CASSSTEPWAYEQYF,TGTGCCAGCAGTTCGACTGAACCCTGGGCTTACGAGCAGTACTTC
few,NA,TRBV27,TRBJ1-2,CASRELTGPDGYTF,TGTGCCAGCAGAGAGCTGACAGGCCCAGATGGCTACACCTTC
NA,TRBD1,TRBV10-3,TRBJ1-1,CAILQGEGTEAFF,TGTGCCATTTTACAGGGGGAGGGCACTGAAGCTTTCTTT
NA,TRBD1,TRBV28,TRBJ2-7,CATKTGGRYEQYF,TGTGCCACCAAGACAGGGGGTCGGTACGAGCAGTACTTC
NA,TRBD1,TRBV10-3,TRBJ2-5,CAISDVVGTGETQYF,TGTGCCATCAGTGATGTTGTTGGGACAGGAGAGACCCAGTACTTC
NA,TRBD2,TRBV12-3/TRBV12-4,TRBJ2-1,CASTRGGLAGGTYNEQFF,TGTGCCAGCACCCGAGGTGGGCTAGCGGGGGGCACCTACAATGAGCAGTTCTTC
few,NA,TRBV29-1,TRBJ1-3,CGVYTSSGNTIYF,TGCGGCGTCTACACGAGCTCTGGAAACACCATATATTTT
many,NA,TRBV7-9,TRBJ2-5,CASTWYQETQYF,TGTGCCAGCACCTGGTACCAAGAGACCCAGTACTTC
few,TRBD1,TRBV12-3/TRBV12-4,TRBJ1-5,CASNPPGQGNQPQHF,TGTGCCAGCAATCCCCCGGGACAGGGAAATCAGCCCCAGCATTTT
NA,NA,TRBV4-2,TRBJ2-6,CASSQVISSGANVLTF,TGTGCCAGCAGCCAAGTGATTAGCTCTGGGGCCAACGTCCTGACTTTC
few,TRBD1,TRBV6-6,TRBJ2-1,CAAQSGTGDNEQFF,TGTGCCGCTCAATCCGGGACAGGGGACAATGAGCAGTTCTTC